This section outlines one T cell receptor (beta chain) sequence together with its context. The target antigen is unknown. Documented treatment: PENTA 11 planned treatment interruption arm or continuous ART arm. The TCR library was built from RNA with a 3' RACE protocol and unique molecular identifiers. Each CDR3 protein gets one entry after TCRdb re-called the 3' RACE reads with MiXCR. The sample lists 30,000 to 40,000 distinct CDR3 sequences, just over 6.5% seen once, with about 0.91% in the top ten. The data were taken from a study of HIV-infected children after antiretroviral therapy interruption. Study at large: EBV and CMV exposure was recorded in most children.

Study-wide results and caveats: Naive CD4+ sequences overlapped less between time points once interruption began. By the end of treatment interruption, naive CD4+ clonality (Gini) increased.

This specimen consisted of CD45RA+ CD4+ T cells from PBMCs, pooled from several time points, obtained from a donor given antiretroviral therapy, either interrupted or continuous. Documented subset: naive CD4+ CD45RA+ CD45RO- T cells. The receptor was isolated from a pool of human donors with HIV.

This CDR3 is CASSAPPGPTGELFF. Written as DNA, the CDR3 is TGTGCCAGCAGCGCCCCCCCAGGGCCCACCGGGGAGCTGTTTTTT. V gene TRBV9 combines with J gene TRBJ2-2; D is possibly TRBD1 (5 bases). The CDR3 loop spans 15 amino acids. CDR1 and CDR2 from the germline V gene are SGDLS and YYNGEE. Trimming cost V 3 bases and J 4 bases, with 13 bases left between them.